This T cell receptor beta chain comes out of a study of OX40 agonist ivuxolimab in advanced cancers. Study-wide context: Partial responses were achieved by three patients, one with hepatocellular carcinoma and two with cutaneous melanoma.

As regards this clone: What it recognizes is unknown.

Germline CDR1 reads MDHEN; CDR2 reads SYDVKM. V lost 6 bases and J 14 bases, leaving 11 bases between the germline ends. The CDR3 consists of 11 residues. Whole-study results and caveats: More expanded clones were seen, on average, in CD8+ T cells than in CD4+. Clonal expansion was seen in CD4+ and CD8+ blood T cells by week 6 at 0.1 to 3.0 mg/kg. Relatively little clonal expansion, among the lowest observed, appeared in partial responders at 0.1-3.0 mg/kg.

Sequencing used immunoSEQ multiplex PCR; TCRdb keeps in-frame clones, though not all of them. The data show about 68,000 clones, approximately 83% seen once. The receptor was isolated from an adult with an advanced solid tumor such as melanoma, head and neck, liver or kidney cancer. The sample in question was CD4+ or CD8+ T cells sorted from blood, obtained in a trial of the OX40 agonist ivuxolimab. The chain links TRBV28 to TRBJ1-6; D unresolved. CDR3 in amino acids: CASSTDSSLHF. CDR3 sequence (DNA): TGTGCCAGCAGCACCGATTCGTCCCTCCACTTT. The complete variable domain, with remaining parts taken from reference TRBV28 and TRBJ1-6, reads DVKVTQSSRYLVKRTGEKVFLECVQDMDHENMFWYRQDPGLGLRLIYFSYDVKMKEKGDIPEGYSVSREKKERFSLILESASTNQTSMYLCASSTDSSLHFGNGTRLTVT.